This T cell receptor (beta chain) is from a study of T cells after somatic rescue of genetic block. Sequenced by immunoSEQ multiplex PCR; TCRdb stores in-frame clones only, minus some. Found here are 68,000 or so clones, about 90% of them singletons; the top ten hold just under 3%. There are 13 residues in the CDR3. V gave up 5 bases and J gave up 3 bases, with 10 bases separating them. In germline, CDR1 is SGHRS, CDR2 YFSETQ. This chain connects TRBV5-1 to TRBJ2-3; no clear D gene. The source material was peripheral blood mononuclear cells (PBMCs). The receptor's source is a man in his forties. The CDR3 is CASSAYPTDTQYF. The CDR3 DNA follows: TGCGCCAGCAGTGCCTACCCGACAGATACGCAGTATTTT.